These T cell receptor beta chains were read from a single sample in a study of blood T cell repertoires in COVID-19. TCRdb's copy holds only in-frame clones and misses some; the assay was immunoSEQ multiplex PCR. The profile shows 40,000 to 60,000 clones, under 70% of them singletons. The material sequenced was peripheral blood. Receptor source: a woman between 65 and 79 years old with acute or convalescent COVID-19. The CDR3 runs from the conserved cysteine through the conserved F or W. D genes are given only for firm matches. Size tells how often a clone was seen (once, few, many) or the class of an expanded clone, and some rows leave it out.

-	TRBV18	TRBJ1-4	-	TGTGCCAGCTCACCGGCGGGAGGAGATGAAAAACTGTTTTTT	CASSPAGGDEKLFF
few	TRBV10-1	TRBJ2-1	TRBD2	TGCGCCAGCAGTGAGACGAATCGGGGGGCCTACAATGAGCAGTTCTTC	CASSETNRGAYNEQFF
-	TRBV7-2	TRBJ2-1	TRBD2	TGTGCCAGCAGCTTAAGTATTAGCGGGGGCGCCAATGAGCAGTTCTTC	CASSLSISGGANEQFF
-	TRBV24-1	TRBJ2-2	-	TGTGCCACCAGTGGTATGACAGCCGGCCTATCCGGGGAGCTGTTTTTT	CATSGMTAGLSGELFF
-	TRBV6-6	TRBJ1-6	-	TGTGCCAGCAGTCCCCGTGGGGAGAGCTCCTATAATTCACCCCTCCACTTT	CASSPRGESSYNSPLHF
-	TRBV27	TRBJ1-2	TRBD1	TGTGCCAGCAGTTTAGGGACAGGGAGGGATGGCTACACCTTC	CASSLGTGRDGYTF
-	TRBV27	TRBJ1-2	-	TGTGCCAGCAGTTACAACAGGAAGGATGGCTACACCTTC	CASSYNRKDGYTF
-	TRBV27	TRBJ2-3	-	TGTGCCAGCAGTTTGGGAGCGGACTGGGCCGCAGATACGCAGTATTTT	CASSLGADWAADTQYF
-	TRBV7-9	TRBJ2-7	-	TGTGCCAGCAACGGAGGGATGCCCTTCCCCGAGCAGTACTTC	CASNGGMPFPEQYF
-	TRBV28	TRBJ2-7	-	TGTGCCAGCGGTGGGCAGTCCTACGAGCAGTACTTC	CASGGQSYEQYF
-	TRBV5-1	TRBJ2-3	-	TGCGCCAGCAGCTTGGCGGCGGGGATCACAGATACGCAGTATTTT	CASSLAAGITDTQYF
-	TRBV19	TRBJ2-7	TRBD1	TGTGCCAGTAGTCCCCGACCCGACAGGGGGAGAACCTACGAGCAGTACTTC	CASSPRPDRGRTYEQYF
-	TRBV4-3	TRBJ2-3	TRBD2	TGCGCCAGCAGCCAAGATAGCGGGATATCTGATACGCAGTATTTT	CASSQDSGISDTQYF
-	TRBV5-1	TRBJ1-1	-	TGCGCCAGCAGTATGCAGGGGATGAACACTGAAGCTTTCTTT	CASSMQGMNTEAFF
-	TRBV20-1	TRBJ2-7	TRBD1	TGCAGTGCTAGTCCGGGACAGGGCTACGAGCAGTACTTC	CSASPGQGYEQYF
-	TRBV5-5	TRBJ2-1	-	TGTGCCAGCATCCTAGCCGGGACTGCCTCCCGGGAGCAGTTCTTC	CASILAGTASREQFF
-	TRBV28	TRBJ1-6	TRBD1	TGTGCCAGCAGTCCCGGACTTCCCGGGACAGCGCGTAATTCACCCCTCCACTTT	CASSPGLPGTARNSPLHF
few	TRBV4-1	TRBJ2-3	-	TGCGCCAGCAGCCCGGGGACTTTAGCCCACACAGATACGCAGTATTTT	CASSPGTLAHTDTQYF
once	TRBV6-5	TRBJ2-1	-	TGTGCCAGCATACTTTGGAGCGGGTCCTACAATGAGCAGTTCTTC	CASILWSGSYNEQFF
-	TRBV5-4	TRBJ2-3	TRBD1	TGTGCCAGCAGCTGGGGACAGTCCTGGGGGGATACGCAGTATTTT	CASSWGQSWGDTQYF
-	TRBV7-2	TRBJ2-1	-	TGTGCCAGCAGCCCCCGGCGAGGCTACAATGAGCAGTTCTTC	CASSPRRGYNEQFF
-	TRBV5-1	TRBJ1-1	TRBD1	TGCGCCAGCAGAGGTGGGACAGCGAACACTGAAGCTTTCTTT	CASRGGTANTEAFF
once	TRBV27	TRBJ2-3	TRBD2	TGTGCCAGCAGTTTAGTAGCTAGCGGGCCCACGGGTACGCAGTATTTT	CASSLVASGPTGTQYF